The 17 T cell receptor beta chains presented below share a single source sample, sequenced in a study of regulatory T cells in long-lasting Graves disease. iRepertoire HTBI primers and Arm-PCR of CDR3 regions built TCR beta libraries. TCRdb fed the multiplex PCR reads into MiXCR, producing one record per CDR3 protein. The sample has some 250,000 distinct CDR3 sequences; 20% are singletons. Time point: newly diagnosed GD, antithyroid drugs for less than 3 months. PBMC RNA was the source of the TCR library. The specimen was peripheral blood mononuclear cells (PBMCs), collected at new diagnosis, from a patient treated with antithyroid drugs. The receptors stem from a female donor with Graves disease.

This clonotype was picked up many times. The V gene is TRBV5-1, the J gene TRBJ1-1; no definite D call. V was clipped by 5 bases and J by 4 bases, with 9 bases between them. This CDR3 spans 12 amino acids. Germline CDR1 SGHRS, CDR2 YFSETQ. The CDR3: CASSLPGTEAFF. For the CDR3, the DNA is TGCGCCAGCAGTTTACCGGGCACTGAAGCTTTCTTT.

The table lists this clonotype with a few counts. The rearrangement joins TRBV10-3 to TRBJ1-5, with D maybe TRBD1 (5 bases). The germline V gene has CDR1 ENHRY and CDR2 SYGVKD. The V and J ends lost 0 bases and 4 bases respectively, with 13 bases between them. The CDR3 is 16 amino acids. The CDR3 loop is CAISESRGAINQPQHF. CDR3 nucleotides: TGTGCCATCAGTGAGTCAAGGGGCGCGATAAATCAGCCCCAGCATTTT.

J is TRBJ1-3 and V is TRBV20-1, with 8 bases fitting TRBD1. After removal of 3 bases from V and 2 bases from J, the junction contained 6 bases not matched to a gene. Germline V gene data show CDR1 as DFQATT and CDR2 as SNEGSKA (reference sequence). The CDR3 runs to 15 residues. The CDR3 coding sequence is TGCAGTGCTAGTGAATCGACAGGGGCTGGAAACACCATATATTTT. Encoded protein: CSASESTGAGNTIYF.

Regarding this clonotype: A much larger clone is a single base away; this may be a read error. J is TRBJ1-5 and V is TRBV2; D gene unclear. The CDR3 covers 14 residues. The germline V gene encodes CDR1 SNHLY and CDR2 FYNNEI. The CDR3: CAGSEIANTQPQHF. Here the CDR3 DNA reads TGTGCCGGCAGTGAAATTGCGAACACTCAGCCCCAGCATTTT.

The chain combines TRBV6-1 with TRBJ2-1; D perhaps matches TRBD2 (7 bases). Trimming took off 8 bases at V and 7 bases at J, with 15 bases between the two ends. CDR3 length: 13 residues. Germline CDR1 and CDR2: MNHNS and SASEGT. CDR3 in amino acids: CASGGRGGNEQFF. CDR3 in DNA: TGTGCCAGCGGGGGGAGGGGGGGGAATGAGCAGTTCTTC.

The sample holds many counts of this clonotype. The V and J genes are TRBV5-1 and TRBJ2-1; D is unclear. The length of the CDR3 is 15 residues. Trimming shortened V by 4 bases and J by 0 bases, and 11 bases separated the two germline ends. Germline loops: CDR1 SGHRS, CDR2 YFSETQ. CDR3 DNA: TGCGCCAGCAGCCACCCTAGGAGCTCCTACAATGAGCAGTTCTTC. It encodes CASSHPRSSYNEQFF. The full variable domain, with the rest looked up from reference TRBV5-1 and TRBJ2-1, is KAGVTQTPRYLIKTRGQQVTLSCSPISGHRSVSWYQQTPGQGLQFLFEYFSETQRNKGNFPGRFSGRQFSNSRSEMNVSTLELGDSALYLCASSHPRSSYNEQFFGPGTRLTVL.

This clonotype was recorded at least ten times. This chain links TRBV6-1 with TRBJ2-5; 7 positions agree with TRBD1. The CDR3 contains 13 residues. The V gene's germline CDR1 is MNHNS and CDR2 SASEGT. Unmatched junction bases numbered 6, after V lost 6 bases and J lost 5 bases. The chain's CDR3 is CASRRQGSETQYF. The CDR3 DNA follows: TGTGCCAGCAGGAGACAGGGTTCGGAGACCCAGTACTTC.

This clonotype was found many times. The chain is built from TRBV7-9 and TRBJ1-4; D is possibly TRBD1 (6 bases). This CDR3 spans 13 amino acids. Trimming removed 4 bases from V and 7 bases from J, with 10 bases in between. Germline assignment: CDR1 SEHNR and CDR2 FQNEAQ (reference sequence). This CDR3 reads CASSSYRVEKLFF. The CDR3 DNA sequence: TGTGCCAGCAGCTCCTACAGGGTTGAAAAACTGTTTTTT. Together with reference TRBV7-9 and TRBJ1-4, the CDR3 gives the full variable domain: DTGVSQNPRHKITKRGQNVTFRCDPISEHNRLYWYRQTLGQGPEFLTYFQNEAQLEKSRLLSDRFSAERPKGSFSTLEIQRTEQGDSAMYLCASSSYRVEKLFFGSGTQLSVL.

This clonotype was counted at least ten times. The chain uses TRBV5-6 and TRBJ1-5; D unresolved. The CDR3 loop spans 16 amino acids. Trimming removed 1 base at V and 5 bases at J, with 16 bases between. CDR1 SGHDT and CDR2 YYEEEE come from the germline V gene. The CDR3 protein is CASSLMGSSRDQPQHF. CDR3 DNA: TGTGCCAGCAGCTTGATGGGTAGTTCTAGAGATCAGCCCCAGCATTTT.

This clonotype appeared once. A read error likely explains this, since a far larger clone differs by one base. CDR3 residues: CASRPGLAGVGSNNEQFF. The CDR3 coding sequence is TGTGCCAGCAGACCGGGACTAGCGGGAGTCGGTTCCAACAATGAGCAGTTCTTC. The chain couples TRBV7-2 to TRBJ2-1; 14 nucleotides agree with TRBD2. In germline, CDR1 is SGHTA, CDR2 FQGNSA. J lost 5 bases, V lost 6 bases, and 12 bases had no gene match. The CDR3 is 18 amino acids.

This clonotype came up many times. The chain employs TRBV20-1 and TRBJ2-3; the D gene is possibly TRBD1 (5 bases). This CDR3 has 13 residues. The germline V and J ends were trimmed by 5 bases and 0 bases, with 9 bases remaining between them. The germline CDR1 and CDR2 sequences are DFQATT and SNEGSKA (reference sequence). The CDR3 bases are TGCAGTGCTCTGACAGCTAGCACAGATACGCAGTATTTT. This encodes CSALTASTDTQYF.

The CDR3 protein is CATSDFTSGRAFEQFF. The CDR3 DNA sequence: TGTGCCACCAGTGATTTTACTAGCGGGAGGGCCTTTGAGCAGTTCTTC. The chain couples TRBV24-1 to TRBJ2-1; TRBD2 matches 13 bases. Trimming cost V 1 base and J 9 bases; bases outside gene matches: 5. This CDR3 is 16 amino acids long. Per the germline V gene, CDR1 is KGHDR and CDR2 is SFDVKD.

This clonotype was recorded many times. The chain couples TRBV7-2 to TRBJ1-1, with D unresolved. Trimming removed 5 bases from V and 1 base from J, with 17 bases in between. The length of the CDR3 is 16 residues. Looked up from germline, CDR1 is SGHTA and CDR2 is FQGNSA. The CDR3 sequence: CASSPRALRGNTEAFF. DNA for the CDR3: TGTGCCAGCAGCCCACGGGCACTTCGGGGGAACACTGAAGCTTTCTTT.

The table lists this clonotype with many counts. The rearrangement links TRBV20-1 to TRBJ1-5; 11 bases are shared with TRBD1. The junction had 9 bases not matched to a gene; V was cut back by 6 bases and J by 5 bases. Germline-derived CDR1 and CDR2 are DFQATT and SNEGSKA (reference sequence). The CDR3 spans 15 residues. As DNA, the CDR3 is TGCAGTGCAACCGGGACAGGGGGTGGATATCAGCCCCAGCATTTT. It translates to CSATGTGGGYQPQHF.

To note about this clonotype: A much bigger clone sits one base away, suggesting this may be a read error. The chain employs TRBV2 and TRBJ1-5; D is unclear. The germline V gene has CDR1 SNHLY and CDR2 FYNNEI. The CDR3 consists of 13 residues. CDR3 nucleotides: TGTGCCAGCGGTGAAGCGAGATCGGCCCTCCAGCATTTT. Translating it yields CASGEARSALQHF.

This clonotype was counted at least ten times. The chain has TRBV28 and TRBJ1-1, with D tentatively TRBD1 (5 bases). Trimming took off 5 bases at V and 11 bases at J, with 15 bases between the two ends. The CDR3 sequence is 12 residues long. Germline CDR1 is MDHEN and CDR2 is SYDVKM. The CDR3 protein is CASSTPEGVAFF. In DNA, the CDR3 is TGTGCCAGCAGTACCCCCGAAGGGGTGGCTTTCTTT. Looking up the rest from reference TRBV28 and TRBJ1-1 gives the full variable domain: DVKVTQSSRYLVKRTGEKVFLECVQDMDHENMFWYRQDPGLGLRLIYFSYDVKMKEKGDIPEGYSVSREKKERFSLILESASTNQTSMYLCASSTPEGVAFFGQGTRLTVV.

This clonotype has ten or more counts. The chain uses TRBV7-3 and TRBJ2-1, with 12 bases aligning to TRBD2. The CDR3 sequence is 16 residues long. Germline V CDR1 and CDR2: SGHTA, FQGTGA. V gave up 0 bases and J gave up 8 bases; unmatched junction bases: 5. CDR3 region: CASSLTLAGGPHEQFF. The CDR3 bases are TGTGCCAGCAGCTTAACGCTAGCGGGGGGGCCGCATGAGCAGTTCTTC. Drawing the rest from reference TRBV7-3 and TRBJ2-1, the complete variable domain is GAGVSQTPSNKVTEKGKYVELRCDPISGHTALYWYRQSLGQGPEFLIYFQGTGAADDSGLPNDRFFAVRPEGSVSTLKIQRTERGDSAVYLCASSLTLAGGPHEQFFGPGTRLTVL.